This T cell receptor beta chain was observed in a study of blood T cell repertoires in COVID-19. The CDR3 loop spans 13 amino acids. The V and J ends lost 6 bases and 10 bases respectively, with 18 bases between them. The germline V gene encodes CDR1 MNHEY and CDR2 SVGAGI. Those who participated ranged in age from roughly 18 to 100 years and resided in about 24 US areas. Cohort assignment relied on participant-reported clinical history. The authors' processing: Amplification from reference gene primers served as the basis for estimated nucleated cell counts. Clones were sequenced by immunoSEQ multiplex PCR, and TCRdb holds only the in-frame ones, with some missing. V and J calls and clone size are copied from that table; D and trimming were computed from the DNA. The sample lists about 81,000 clones; around nine tenths were seen once.

This rearrangement joins TRBV6-5 to TRBJ1-2, with D possibly being TRBD1 (5 bases). The sequencing input was PBMCs or T cells enriched from blood (not recorded which). The clonotype originates from a woman in her 50s with acute COVID-19. The CDR3 protein is CASSLAFGHYYTF. The CDR3 coding sequence is TGTGCCAGCAGCTTAGCCTTTGGACACTACTACACCTTC.